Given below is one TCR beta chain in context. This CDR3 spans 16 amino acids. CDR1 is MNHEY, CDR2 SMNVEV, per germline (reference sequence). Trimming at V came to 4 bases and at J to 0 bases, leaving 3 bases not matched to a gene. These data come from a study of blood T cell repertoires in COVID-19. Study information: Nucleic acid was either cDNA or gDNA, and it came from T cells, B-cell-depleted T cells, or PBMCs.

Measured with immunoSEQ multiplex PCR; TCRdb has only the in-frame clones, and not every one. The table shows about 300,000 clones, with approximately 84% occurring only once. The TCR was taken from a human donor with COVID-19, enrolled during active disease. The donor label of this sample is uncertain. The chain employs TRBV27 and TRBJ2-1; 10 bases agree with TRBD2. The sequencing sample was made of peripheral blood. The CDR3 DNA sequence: TGTGCCAGCAGTTCCGGGACTAGCGTCTCCTACAATGAGCAGTTCTTC. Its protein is CASSSGTSVSYNEQFF.